These 27 T cell receptor beta chains were all obtained from the same sample, sequenced in a study of T cell responses to AZD1222 COVID-19 vaccine. TCRdb's table, derived via immunoSEQ multiplex PCR, lists solely in-frame clones and lacks some. The table shows 200,000 or so clones, with 80% to 95% occurring only once. This material consisted of peripheral blood, taken 28 days after the second AZD1222 dose. All receptors come from an adult who received the AZD1222 COVID-19 vaccine.

The V gene is TRBV9, the J gene TRBJ2-2, with D perhaps given as TRBD1 or TRBD2 (5 bases each). This CDR3 region has 14 residues. The germline V gene encodes CDR1 SGDLS and CDR2 YYNGEE. Trimming removed 2 bases from V and 5 bases from J, with 10 bases in between. Here the CDR3 reads CASSVEGLTGELFF. As DNA, the CDR3 is TGTGCCAGCAGCGTTGAGGGGCTTACCGGGGAGCTGTTTTTT.

The chain has TRBV4-3 and TRBJ2-3; possibly TRBD2 for D (5 bases). The CDR3 consists of 18 residues. Germline CDR1 and CDR2: LGHNA and YSLEER. Between the trimmed V and J ends, which lost 0 bases and 4 bases, there was a span of 20 bases. The CDR3 DNA reads TGCGCCAGCAGCCAAGATCCCGTAGGCGGCCTCGGGGCAGATACGCAGTATTTT. It encodes CASSQDPVGGLGADTQYF.

The genes are TRBV4-3 and TRBJ2-7; possibly TRBD2 for D (5 bases). Trimming took off 0 bases at V and 7 bases at J, with 19 bases between the two ends. Germline assignment: CDR1 LGHNA and CDR2 YSLEER. The CDR3 has 16 residues. CDR3: CASSQDHTRGSREQYF. The CDR3 DNA reads as TGCGCCAGCAGCCAAGATCACACTAGAGGGTCGAGGGAGCAGTACTTC.

This rearrangement joins TRBV2 to TRBJ1-1, with 7 positions matching TRBD1. Germline CDR1 and CDR2: SNHLY and FYNNEI. The V gene end was trimmed by 10 bases and the J gene end by 0 bases; junction bases not matched to a gene: 5. The CDR3 loop spans 13 amino acids. CDR3 bases: TGTGCCATTCCGGGACAGTTGAACACTGAAGCTTTCTTT. Protein: CAIPGQLNTEAFF.

This clone was seen a handful of times. The chain joins TRBV20-1 to TRBJ1-1, with D perhaps TRBD1 (5 bases). Germline-derived CDR1 and CDR2 are DFQATT and SNEGSKA (reference sequence). This CDR3 is 11 amino acids long. With 5 bases removed from V and 4 bases from J, the gap between germline ends came to 8 bases. The CDR3, as DNA: TGCAGTGCTTCGGGGGGCACTGAAGCTTTCTTT. Amino acids: CSASGGTEAFF.

The chain carries TRBV5-4 and TRBJ2-7; a weak D match, TRBD2 (7 bases). The CDR3 runs to 14 residues. Germline V gene sequence: CDR1 SGHNT, CDR2 YYREEE (reference sequence). Trimming stripped 2 bases from V and 2 bases from J, with 11 bases between. This CDR3 is CASSFQGGAYEQYF. CDR3 DNA: TGTGCCAGCAGCTTCCAAGGGGGGGCCTACGAGCAGTACTTC.

The rearrangement joins TRBV29-1 to TRBJ1-4, with D perhaps TRBD1 (5 bases). Trimming removed 2 bases from V and 4 bases from J, with 17 bases in between. Germline V gives CDR1 SQVTM, CDR2 ANQGSEA. CDR3 length equals 16 residues. The CDR3 loop reads CSVELLGASLNEKLFF. The CDR3 DNA sequence: TGCAGCGTTGAACTGCTCGGGGCGAGCCTTAATGAAAAACTGTTTTTT.

The chain is built from TRBV5-1 and TRBJ1-2; D unclear. V lost 4 bases, J lost 5 bases, and 18 bases lay in between. Germline-derived CDR1 and CDR2 are SGHRS and YFSETQ. This CDR3 comprises 15 residues. The chain's CDR3 is CASSTSGHAGYGYTF. Written as DNA, the CDR3 is TGCGCCAGCAGCACCTCAGGTCACGCCGGATATGGCTACACCTTC. The variable domain in full, with the rest retrieved from reference TRBV5-1 and TRBJ1-2, is KAGVTQTPRYLIKTRGQQVTLSCSPISGHRSVSWYQQTPGQGLQFLFEYFSETQRNKGNFPGRFSGRQFSNSRSEMNVSTLELGDSALYLCASSTSGHAGYGYTFGSGTRLTVV.

This sequence joins TRBV18 and TRBJ2-1; TRBD2 aligns across 9 bases. CDR1 and CDR2 from the germline V gene are KGHSH and LQKENI. The CDR3 runs to 17 residues. V trimming: 4 bases; J trimming: 3 bases; junction bases outside the gene matches: 10. CDR3 sequence: CASSLRLGSGGYNEQFF. CDR3 DNA: TGTGCCAGCTCACTACGCTTGGGTAGCGGGGGCTACAATGAGCAGTTCTTC.

The chain uses TRBV7-9 and TRBJ1-1; the D gene is possibly TRBD1 (6 bases). Germline CDR1 reads SEHNR; CDR2 reads FQNEAQ (reference sequence). V was pared by 5 bases and J by 4 bases, with 14 bases between. The CDR3 sequence is 14 residues long. In DNA, the CDR3 is TGTGCCAGCAGCGGAACAGGGAGGAGCACTGAAGCTTTCTTT. Translating it yields CASSGTGRSTEAFF.

The chain has TRBV5-1 and TRBJ1-2; D is ambiguous. Germline values: CDR1 SGHRS, CDR2 YFSETQ. This CDR3 comprises 12 residues. V lost 4 bases to trimming and J lost 8 bases, with 12 bases between them. The CDR3 sequence is CASSPSGGGYTF. The CDR3 DNA reads TGCGCCAGCAGCCCCTCCGGTGGAGGCTACACCTTC.

This chain uses TRBV3-1 (or the pseudogene TRBV3-2) with TRBJ2-1, with D tentatively TRBD1 or TRBD2 (6 bases each). The CDR3 consists of 15 residues. CDR1 is LGHDT and CDR2 is YNNKEL in the germline V gene (reference sequence). V was shortened by 8 bases and J by 6 bases, with 20 bases between the two germline ends. In DNA form, the CDR3 reads TGTGCCAGCTCCCGGAAAACAGGGAGGCCCAATGAGCAGTTCTTC. It specifies CASSRKTGRPNEQFF.

This chain links TRBV7-2 with TRBJ2-1; 11 positions match TRBD2. V shed 1 base, J shed 10 bases, and the junction held 6 bases outside the gene matches. This CDR3 is 15 amino acids long. Germline assignment: CDR1 SGHTA and CDR2 FQGNSA. This chain's CDR3 is CASSLVSGGANEQFF. The DNA of the CDR3 is TGTGCCAGCAGCTTAGTTAGCGGGGGGGCCAACGAGCAGTTCTTC.

The rearrangement uses TRBV2 and TRBJ1-4, with 9 bases identical to TRBD1. Germline CDR1 reads SNHLY; CDR2 reads FYNNEI. The CDR3 loop spans 16 amino acids. V was clipped by 3 bases and J by 0 bases; unmatched bases: 2. The CDR3 DNA reads as TGTGCCAGCAGTGATGGACAGGGGACAACTAATGAAAAACTGTTTTTT. Residues: CASSDGQGTTNEKLFF.

The chain has TRBV18 and TRBJ1-1; D unclear. Trimming left V 0 bases short and J 4 bases short, with 12 bases between. Germline lookup yields CDR1 KGHSH and CDR2 LQKENI. The CDR3 has 15 amino acids. The CDR3 reads CASSPPPGEGTEAFF. CDR3 bases: TGTGCCAGCTCACCACCCCCGGGAGAGGGCACTGAAGCTTTCTTT.

The gene calls are TRBV7-2 and TRBJ2-1, with D unclear. V shed 6 bases and J shed 13 bases, with 16 bases lying between them. The CDR3 sequence is 12 residues long. Germline V CDR1 and CDR2: SGHTA, FQGNSA. As DNA, the CDR3 is TGTGCCAGCAGACTAACTCGGGTTGAACAGTTCTTC. Its translation: CASRLTRVEQFF. Full variable domain (rest looked up from reference TRBV7-2 and TRBJ2-1): GAGVSQSPSNKVTEKGKDVELRCDPISGHTALYWYRQSLGQGLEFLIYFQGNSAPDKSGLPSDRFSAERTGGSVSTLTIQRTQQEDSAVYLCASRLTRVEQFFGPGTRLTVL.

This chain joins TRBV13 and TRBJ2-1, with a weak D call TRBD1 (6 bases). Trimming stripped 5 bases from V and 1 base from J, with 12 bases between. CDR1 is PRHDT, CDR2 FYEKMQ, per germline (reference sequence). CDR3 size: 15 residues. CDR3 loop: CASSRDRSSYNEQFF. DNA for the CDR3: TGTGCCAGCAGCCGTGACAGGAGTTCCTACAATGAGCAGTTCTTC.

This clone was seen a few times. The rearrangement joins TRBV27 to TRBJ2-7; TRBD1 matches at 7 bases. The V gene end was trimmed by 5 bases and the J gene end by 2 bases; junction bases not matched to a gene: 0. This CDR3 is built from 12 residues. In germline, CDR1 is MNHEY, CDR2 SMNVEV (reference sequence). The CDR3 nucleotides are TGTGCCAGCAGTACAGGGGCCTACGAGCAGTACTTC. This gives the protein CASSTGAYEQYF.

This clone came up once. J is TRBJ1-6 and V is TRBV7-2; D possibly corresponds to TRBD1 (6 bases). This CDR3 contains 14 residues. Per germline, CDR1 SGHTA and CDR2 FQGNSA. The ends were cut back, 5 bases at V and 8 bases at J, with 13 bases in the middle. CDR3 nucleotide sequence: TGTGCCAGCAGCCCACAGGGATGGTATTCACCCCTCCACTTT. Translating it yields CASSPQGWYSPLHF.

The genes are TRBV2 and TRBJ2-1; the match to TRBD1 covers 10 bases. This CDR3 spans 15 amino acids. V lost 7 bases, J lost 3 bases, and 6 bases stayed unmatched. CDR1 is SNHLY, CDR2 FYNNEI, per germline. Here the CDR3 DNA reads TGTGCCAGCAATAACGGACAGGGGGGCTACAATGAGCAGTTCTTC. Protein sequence: CASNNGQGGYNEQFF. Using reference TRBV2 and TRBJ2-1 for the parts outside the CDR3, the full variable domain is EPEVTQTPSHQVTQMGQEVILRCVPISNHLYFYWYRQILGQKVEFLVSFYNNEISEKSEIFDDQFSVERPDGSNFTLKIRSTKLEDSAMYFCASNNGQGGYNEQFFGPGTRLTVL.

This clone was observed a handful of times. CDR3 residues: CASSQDRGQVNTEAFF. The CDR3 coding sequence is TGCGCCAGCAGCCAAGATCGTGGACAGGTAAACACTGAAGCTTTCTTT. V is TRBV4-3 and J is TRBJ1-1, with 7 bases lining up with TRBD1. Germline assignment: CDR1 LGHNA and CDR2 YSLEER. Trimming cost V 0 bases and J 2 bases; bases outside gene matches: 6. The CDR3 is 16 residues long.

This chain uses TRBV6-2 or TRBV6-3 with TRBJ2-5; 10 positions match TRBD2. V gave up 6 bases and J gave up 2 bases; unmatched junction bases: 12. The CDR3 has 17 residues. Germline V lookup: CDR1 MNHEY, CDR2 SVGEGT. CDR3 in amino acids: CASSPGYKRGGQETQYF. The CDR3 DNA is TGTGCCAGCAGCCCGGGATATAAGCGGGGGGGACAAGAGACCCAGTACTTC.

This chain connects TRBV6-2 or TRBV6-3 to TRBJ2-7; TRBD2 aligns across 8 bases. In germline, CDR1 is MNHEY, CDR2 SVGEGT. V gave up 0 bases and J gave up 0 bases; unmatched junction bases: 7. The CDR3 loop spans 17 amino acids. CDR3 bases: TGTGCCAGCAGTTACTCGGCGGGGGGCCTTACCTCCTACGAGCAGTACTTC. Its protein is CASSYSAGGLTSYEQYF.

The chain recombines TRBV2 with TRBJ2-5; D call uncertain. The CDR3 runs to 12 residues. Germline-derived CDR1 and CDR2 are SNHLY and FYNNEI. V lost 3 bases, J lost 5 bases, and 7 bases lay in between. The CDR3 loop reads CASSDFGETQYF. For the CDR3, the DNA is TGTGCCAGCAGTGATTTCGGCGAGACCCAGTACTTC.

CDR3 DNA sequence: TGTGCCAGCAGCTTACGGAACGGTGAGCAGTTCTTC. It codes for CASSLRNGEQFF. The chain carries TRBV7-9 and TRBJ2-1, with D uncertain. CDR1 SEHNR and CDR2 FQNEAQ come from the germline V gene (reference sequence). CDR3 size: 12 residues. V was trimmed by 2 bases and J by 9 bases, leaving 8 bases between them.

This clone is a singleton in its sample. The chain combines TRBV6-6 with TRBJ2-4; D may be TRBD1 or TRBD2 (5 bases each). V shed 6 bases and J shed 6 bases, with 15 bases lying between them. The germline gives CDR1 MNHNY, CDR2 SVGAGI (reference sequence). The CDR3 is 14 residues long. The CDR3 DNA is TGTGCCAGCAGATCCACCGGGGCGTTAAACATTCAGTACTTC. Its translation: CASRSTGALNIQYF.

The chain joins TRBV4-3 to TRBJ1-3, with D unclear. Trimming cost V 4 bases and J 0 bases, with 10 bases left between them. This CDR3 has 15 amino acids. Germline V CDR1 and CDR2: LGHNA, YSLEER. The CDR3, as DNA: TGCGCCAGCAGCCCCTCACCTAGCTCTGGAAACACCATATATTTT. Amino acids: CASSPSPSSGNTIYF.